A selection of T cell receptor beta chains follows, all from one sample in a study of Graves' ophthalmopathy and Graves' hyperthyroidism. From the multiplex PCR reads, TCRdb called clonotypes with MiXCR, one entry per CDR3 protein. Here the sample spans about 370,000 distinct CDR3 sequences, roughly 17% being singletons. The source material was peripheral blood. The receptors come from an adult woman with stable Graves' hyperthyroidism. Both conserved end residues are part of each CDR3. The order of the fields is CDR3 DNA, CDR3 protein, clone size, J gene, V gene, D gene. D genes are given only for firm matches. Size tells how often a clone was seen (once, few, many) or the class of an expanded clone, and some rows leave it out.

TGTGCCAGCAGTTCGCCGGGACTAGCCTCGGTGAGGACCAATGAGCAGTTCTTC,CASSSPGLASVRTNEQFF,many,TRBJ2-1,TRBV6-2/TRBV6-3,TRBD2
TGTGCCAGTTACCCTGGGGTAGTCCAGAACACTGAAGCTTTCTTT,CASYPGVVQNTEAFF,many,TRBJ1-1,TRBV28,-
TGCGCCAGCAGCCAAGGTCTCCCGGGACAGGGGGCGCCTGGCTACACCTTC,CASSQGLPGQGAPGYTF,-,TRBJ1-2,TRBV4-3,TRBD1
TGTGCTAGTGGAAGGGACAGGGTTGAAGGCTACACCTTC,CASGRDRVEGYTF,-,TRBJ1-2,TRBV12-5,TRBD1
TGTGCCAGTAATCCGGGGATTTATAGCAATCAGCCCCAGCATTTT,CASNPGIYSNQPQHF,many,TRBJ1-5,TRBV19,-
TGTGCCAGCAGCCCAGTGCGCGGGGCCTACGAGCAGTACTTC,CASSPVRGAYEQYF,-,TRBJ2-7,TRBV28,-
TGTGCCAGCAGTTGGGGGACGCATCAGCCCCAGCATTTT,CASSWGTHQPQHF,-,TRBJ1-5,TRBV6-5,-
TGTGCCAGCAGCAATTCCCGGGACACTGAAGCTTTCTTT,CASSNSRDTEAFF,many,TRBJ1-1,TRBV2,-
TGCGCCAGCAGCTTGAAACAGGGCCAAGAGACCCAGTACTTC,CASSLKQGQETQYF,many,TRBJ2-5,TRBV5-1,-
TGTGCCAGCGGAATCAGCGGGGCTAGCTACGAGCAGTACTTC,CASGISGASYEQYF,-,TRBJ2-7,TRBV12-3/TRBV12-4,TRBD2
TGTGCCAGCAGCTTACGGGATCGGGGCTCTGGAAACACCATATATTTT,CASSLRDRGSGNTIYF,many,TRBJ1-3,TRBV11-1,-
TGTGCCAGCAGTTCGGGGGTCTTGTTTGAAGCTTTCTTT,CASSSGVLFEAFF,many,TRBJ1-1,TRBV6-5,-
TGTGCCACACGGCCAGTCGCTAGCACAGATACGCAGTATTTT,CATRPVASTDTQYF,-,TRBJ2-3,TRBV10-3,-
TGTGCCAGCAGTTTAAGGGACAGGGCCTATGGCTACACCTTC,CASSLRDRAYGYTF,many,TRBJ1-2,TRBV28,TRBD1
TGTGCCAGCAGTTACGGAGCGGGAATATCCTACGAGCAGTACTTC,CASSYGAGISYEQYF,many,TRBJ2-7,TRBV6-5,TRBD2
TGTGCCAGCATATCAGCGGGTGCCTACGAGCAGTACTTC,CASISAGAYEQYF,many,TRBJ2-7,TRBV6-5,-
TGTGCCAGCAGTCCCTGGGGGGGGTGGGACTATGGCTACACCTTC,CASSPWGGWDYGYTF,-,TRBJ1-2,TRBV6-1,-
TGCAGTGCTAGAGACGCGCGGGAGGGCCCCGGTGAGCAGTACTTC,CSARDAREGPGEQYF,many,TRBJ2-7,TRBV20-1,TRBD2
TGCGCCAGCAGCTTGACCACAGGGGGCAGTCAGCCCCAGCATTTT,CASSLTTGGSQPQHF,few,TRBJ1-5,TRBV5-1,TRBD1
TGTGCCAGCAGCTTCGCAGGGGGCCTCACTGAAGCTTTCTTT,CASSFAGGLTEAFF,many,TRBJ1-1,TRBV7-2,TRBD1
TGCGCCAGCAGCGGCGACTGGGAGCAGTACTTC,CASSGDWEQYF,many,TRBJ2-7,TRBV5-1,-
TGTGCCAGCAGCCATCTGGGGGCGGGAAGCTCCTACGAGCAGTACTTC,CASSHLGAGSSYEQYF,few,TRBJ2-7,TRBV14,-
TGTGCCAGGAGCCAAGTGGGGACAGGGGACGGAGAGACCCAGTACTTC,CARSQVGTGDGETQYF,-,TRBJ2-5,TRBV4-2,TRBD1
TGTGCCAGCAATTCTCTCTATTTTAGGGAGCAGTACTTC,CASNSLYFREQYF,-,TRBJ2-7,TRBV6-5,-
TGTGCCAGCAGCTCCGGACTAGCGGGAGGGCCCGGGGAGCTGTTTTTT,CASSSGLAGGPGELFF,-,TRBJ2-2,TRBV11-1,TRBD2
TGCGCCAGCAGCTCATCAGCGGGATCCCCCTCTGGGGCCAACGTCCTGACTTTC,CASSSSAGSPSGANVLTF,many,TRBJ2-6,TRBV5-1,TRBD2
TGTGCCAGCAGTTTATCCGCGGACACTGAAGCTTTCTTT,CASSLSADTEAFF,many,TRBJ1-1,TRBV28,-
TGTGCCAGCAGCTTAGTGGGGACGGGACTAGCGGGATCGAACACCGGGGAGCTGTTTTTT,CASSLVGTGLAGSNTGELFF,many,TRBJ2-2,TRBV11-3,TRBD2
TGTGCCACCAGCAGAGATCAAGTGGGGGGGAACACTGAAGCTTTCTTT,CATSRDQVGGNTEAFF,many,TRBJ1-1,TRBV15,-
TGTGCCAGCAGTTTATCTACAGGGTATCAGCCCCAGCATTTT,CASSLSTGYQPQHF,-,TRBJ1-5,TRBV12-3/TRBV12-4,-
TGTGCCAGCAGCTTAGACGAGGTCCGGGGGGAGACCCAGTACTTC,CASSLDEVRGETQYF,many,TRBJ2-5,TRBV7-6,-
TGTGCCAGCAGCACAGGGGGCTTAGCTAACTATGGCTACACCTTC,CASSTGGLANYGYTF,-,TRBJ1-2,TRBV12-3/TRBV12-4,TRBD1
TGCAGTGCTTCCTCACCCGGGGACACCGGTCGTTATGGCTACACCTTC,CSASSPGDTGRYGYTF,many,TRBJ1-2,TRBV20-1,-
TGTGCCAGCAGCTTCGACAAGAATTCACCCCTCCACTTT,CASSFDKNSPLHF,many,TRBJ1-6,TRBV7-2,-
TGTGCCTGGAGTGTAAGTACAAACTACGAGCAGTACTTC,CAWSVSTNYEQYF,few,TRBJ2-7,TRBV30,-
TGTGCCACCCTTTCGAACACTGAAGCTTTCTTT,CATLSNTEAFF,many,TRBJ1-1,TRBV28,-
TGTGCCAGCAGCTCAAACCTCGCGGGACAGGGGTACCAAGAGACCCAGTACTTC,CASSSNLAGQGYQETQYF,many,TRBJ2-5,TRBV5-5,TRBD1
TGCAGTGCTAGGTTGGGGGCGAACACCGGGGAGCTGTTTTTT,CSARLGANTGELFF,many,TRBJ2-2,TRBV20-1,-
TGTGCCAGCAGTTACCGCAGGTCGGGCGGAAACACCATATATTTT,CASSYRRSGGNTIYF,many,TRBJ1-3,TRBV6-5,-
TGTGCCAGCAGCTCCCGACAGGGGGCGACTCAAGAGACCCAGTACTTC,CASSSRQGATQETQYF,once,TRBJ2-5,TRBV12-3/TRBV12-4,TRBD1